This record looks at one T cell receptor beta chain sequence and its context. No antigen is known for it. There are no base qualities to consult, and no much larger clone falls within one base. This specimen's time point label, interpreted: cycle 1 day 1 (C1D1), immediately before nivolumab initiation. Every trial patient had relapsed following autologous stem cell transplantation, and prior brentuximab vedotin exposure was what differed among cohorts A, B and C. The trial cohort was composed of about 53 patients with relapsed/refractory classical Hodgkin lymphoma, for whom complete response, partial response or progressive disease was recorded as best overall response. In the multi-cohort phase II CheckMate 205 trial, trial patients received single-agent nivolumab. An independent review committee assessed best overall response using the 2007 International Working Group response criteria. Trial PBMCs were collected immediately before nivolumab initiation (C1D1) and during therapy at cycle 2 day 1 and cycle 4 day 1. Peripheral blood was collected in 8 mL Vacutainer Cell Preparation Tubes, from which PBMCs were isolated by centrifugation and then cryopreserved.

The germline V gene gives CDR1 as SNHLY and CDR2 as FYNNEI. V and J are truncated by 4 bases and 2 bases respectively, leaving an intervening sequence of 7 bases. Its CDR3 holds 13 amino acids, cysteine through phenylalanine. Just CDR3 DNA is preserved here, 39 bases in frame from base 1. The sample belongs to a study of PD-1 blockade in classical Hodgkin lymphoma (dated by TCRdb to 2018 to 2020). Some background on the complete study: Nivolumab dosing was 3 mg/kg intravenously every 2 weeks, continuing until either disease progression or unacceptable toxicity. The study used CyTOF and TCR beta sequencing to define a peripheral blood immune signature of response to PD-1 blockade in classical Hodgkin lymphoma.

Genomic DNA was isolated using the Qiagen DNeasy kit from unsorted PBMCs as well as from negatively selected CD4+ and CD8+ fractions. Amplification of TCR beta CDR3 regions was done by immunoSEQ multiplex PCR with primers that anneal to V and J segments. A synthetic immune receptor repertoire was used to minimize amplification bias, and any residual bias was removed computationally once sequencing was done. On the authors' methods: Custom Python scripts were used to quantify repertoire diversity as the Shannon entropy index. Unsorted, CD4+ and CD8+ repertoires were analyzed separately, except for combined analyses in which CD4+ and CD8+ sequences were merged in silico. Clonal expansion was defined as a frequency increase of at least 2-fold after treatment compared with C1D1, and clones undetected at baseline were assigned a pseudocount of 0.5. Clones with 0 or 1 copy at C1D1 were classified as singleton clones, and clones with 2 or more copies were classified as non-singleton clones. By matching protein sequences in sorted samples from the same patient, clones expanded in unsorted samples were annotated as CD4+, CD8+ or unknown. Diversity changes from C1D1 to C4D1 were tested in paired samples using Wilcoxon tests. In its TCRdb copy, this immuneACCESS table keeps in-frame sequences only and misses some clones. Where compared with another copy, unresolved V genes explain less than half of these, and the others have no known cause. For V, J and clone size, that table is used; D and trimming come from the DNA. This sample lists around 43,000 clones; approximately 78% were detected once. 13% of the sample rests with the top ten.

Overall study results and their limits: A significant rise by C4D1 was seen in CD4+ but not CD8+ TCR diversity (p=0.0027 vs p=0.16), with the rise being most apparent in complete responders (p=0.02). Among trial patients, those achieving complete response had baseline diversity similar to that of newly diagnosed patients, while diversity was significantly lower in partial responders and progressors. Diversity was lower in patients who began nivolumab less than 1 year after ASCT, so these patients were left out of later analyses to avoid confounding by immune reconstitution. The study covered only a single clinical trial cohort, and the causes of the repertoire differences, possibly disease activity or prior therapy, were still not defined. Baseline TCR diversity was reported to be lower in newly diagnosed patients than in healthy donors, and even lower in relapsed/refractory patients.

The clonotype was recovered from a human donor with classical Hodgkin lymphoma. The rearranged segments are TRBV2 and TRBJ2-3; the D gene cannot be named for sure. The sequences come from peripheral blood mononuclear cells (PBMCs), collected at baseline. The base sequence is TGTGCCAGCAGTGGGATGCACACAGATACGCAGTATTTT. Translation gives CASSGMHTDTQYF.